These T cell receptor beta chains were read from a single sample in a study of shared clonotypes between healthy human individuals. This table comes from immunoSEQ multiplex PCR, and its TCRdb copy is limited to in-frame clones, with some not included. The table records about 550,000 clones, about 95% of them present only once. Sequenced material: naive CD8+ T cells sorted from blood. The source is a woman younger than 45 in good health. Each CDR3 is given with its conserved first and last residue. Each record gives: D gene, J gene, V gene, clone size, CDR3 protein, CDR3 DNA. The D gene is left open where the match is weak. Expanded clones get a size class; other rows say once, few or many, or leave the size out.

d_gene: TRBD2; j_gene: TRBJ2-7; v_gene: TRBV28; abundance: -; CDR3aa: CASSFGLAGHEQYF; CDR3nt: TGTGCCAGCAGTTTTGGACTAGCGGGCCACGAGCAGTACTTC
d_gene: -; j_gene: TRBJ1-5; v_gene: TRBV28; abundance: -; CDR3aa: CASRYDRNQPQHF; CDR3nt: TGTGCCAGCAGATATGACAGAAATCAGCCCCAGCATTTT
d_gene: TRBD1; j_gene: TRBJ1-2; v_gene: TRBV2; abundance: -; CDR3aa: CASSESRDREYGYTF; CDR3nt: TGTGCCAGCAGTGAAAGTAGGGACAGGGAATATGGCTACACCTTC
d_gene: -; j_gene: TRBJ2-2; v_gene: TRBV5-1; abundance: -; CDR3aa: CASGEYTGELFF; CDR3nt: TGCGCCAGTGGCGAGTACACCGGGGAGCTGTTTTTT
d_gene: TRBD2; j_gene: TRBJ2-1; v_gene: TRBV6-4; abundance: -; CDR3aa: CASSRGLAGINEQFF; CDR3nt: TGTGCCAGCAGTCGGGGACTAGCGGGGATTAATGAGCAGTTCTTC
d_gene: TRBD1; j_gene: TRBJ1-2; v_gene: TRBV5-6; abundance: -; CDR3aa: CASSPLTGTYGYTF; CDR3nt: TGTGCCAGCAGCCCTTTGACAGGGACCTATGGCTACACCTTC
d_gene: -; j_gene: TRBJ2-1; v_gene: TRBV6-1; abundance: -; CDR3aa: CASRTGTASYNEQFF; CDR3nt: TGTGCCAGCAGGACAGGGACTGCCTCCTACAATGAGCAGTTCTTC
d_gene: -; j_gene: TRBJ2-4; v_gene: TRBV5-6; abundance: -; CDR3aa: CASSLAGDGIQYF; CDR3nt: TGTGCCAGCAGCTTGGCAGGGGATGGCATTCAGTACTTC
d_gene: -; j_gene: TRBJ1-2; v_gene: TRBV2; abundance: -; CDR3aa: CASSEFYDTPRYGYTF; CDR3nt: TGTGCCAGCAGTGAATTCTATGACACCCCGCGGTATGGCTACACCTTC
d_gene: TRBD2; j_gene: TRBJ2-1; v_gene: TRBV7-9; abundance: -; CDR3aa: CASSPRVSRAGVSYNEQFF; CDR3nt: TGTGCCAGCAGCCCCCGAGTGAGTAGGGCGGGAGTGAGTTACAATGAGCAGTTCTTC
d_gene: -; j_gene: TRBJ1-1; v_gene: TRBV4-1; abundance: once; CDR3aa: CASSQDKELKNTEAFF; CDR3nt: TGCGCCAGCAGCCAAGATAAGGAGTTGAAGAACACTGAAGCTTTCTTT
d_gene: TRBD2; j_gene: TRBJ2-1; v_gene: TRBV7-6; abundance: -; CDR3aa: CASSLRTSGSEQFF; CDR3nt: TGTGCCAGCAGCCTTCGGACTAGCGGGAGTGAGCAGTTCTTC
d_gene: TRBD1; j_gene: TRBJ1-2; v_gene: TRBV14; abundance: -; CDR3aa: CASSQGRGRNYGYTF; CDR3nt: TGTGCCAGCAGCCAAGGCAGGGGGCGTAACTATGGCTACACCTTC
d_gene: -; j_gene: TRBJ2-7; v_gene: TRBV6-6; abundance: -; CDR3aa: CASTASVSYEQYF; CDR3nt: TGTGCCAGCACGGCTAGCGTCTCCTACGAGCAGTACTTC
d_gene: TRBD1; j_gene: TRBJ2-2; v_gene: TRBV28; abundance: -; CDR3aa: CASSPPLTGYSGELFF; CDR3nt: TGTGCCAGCAGTCCGCCCCTGACAGGGTACTCCGGGGAGCTGTTTTTT
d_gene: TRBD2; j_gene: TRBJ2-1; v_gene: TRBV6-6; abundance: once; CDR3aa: CASSPLAGGNEQFF; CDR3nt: TGTGCCAGCAGCCCGCTAGCGGGAGGCAATGAGCAGTTCTTC
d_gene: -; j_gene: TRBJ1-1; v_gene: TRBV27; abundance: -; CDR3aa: CASSLRGGYTEAFF; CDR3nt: TGTGCCAGCAGTTTACGGGGTGGTTACACTGAAGCTTTCTTT
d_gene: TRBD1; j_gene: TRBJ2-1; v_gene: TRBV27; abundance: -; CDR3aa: CASSHLQGALDEQFF; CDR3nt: TGTGCCAGCAGTCACCTCCAGGGGGCTTTGGATGAGCAGTTCTTC
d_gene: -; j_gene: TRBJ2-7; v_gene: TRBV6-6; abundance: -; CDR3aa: CASSEFRSYEQYF; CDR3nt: TGTGCCAGCAGTGAGTTTCGCTCCTACGAGCAGTACTTC
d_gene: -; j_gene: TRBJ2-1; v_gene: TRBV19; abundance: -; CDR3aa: CASSIERASYNEQFF; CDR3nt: TGTGCCAGTAGTATCGAGCGGGCCTCCTACAATGAGCAGTTCTTC
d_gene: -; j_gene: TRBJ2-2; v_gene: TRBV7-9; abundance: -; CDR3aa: CASSSPGGELFF; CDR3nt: TGTGCCAGCAGCTCCCCGGGCGGGGAGCTGTTTTTT
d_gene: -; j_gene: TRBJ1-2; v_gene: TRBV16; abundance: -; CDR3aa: CASSPTFSDRNGYTF; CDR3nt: TGTGCCAGCAGCCCGACCTTTTCCGACAGGAATGGCTACACCTTC
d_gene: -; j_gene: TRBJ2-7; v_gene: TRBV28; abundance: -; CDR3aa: CASSFPEGGYSYEQYF; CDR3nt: TGTGCCAGCAGTTTCCCGGAGGGGGGATACTCCTACGAGCAGTACTTC
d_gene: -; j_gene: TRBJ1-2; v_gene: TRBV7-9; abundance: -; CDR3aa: CASSLGANYGYTF; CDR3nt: TGTGCCAGCAGCTTAGGAGCTAACTATGGCTACACCTTC
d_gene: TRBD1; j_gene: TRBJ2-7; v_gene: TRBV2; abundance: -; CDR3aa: CASTPRGQGVYEQYF; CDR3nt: TGTGCCAGCACACCCCGGGGACAGGGCGTCTACGAGCAGTACTTC
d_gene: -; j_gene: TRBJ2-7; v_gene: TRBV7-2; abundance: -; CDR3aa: CASSLAPGYYEQYF; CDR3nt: TGTGCCAGCAGCTTAGCCCCAGGGTACTACGAGCAGTACTTC
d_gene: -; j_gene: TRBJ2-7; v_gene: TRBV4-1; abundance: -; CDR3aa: CASSPQISYEQYF; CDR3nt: TGCGCCAGCAGCCCTCAGATCTCCTACGAGCAGTACTTC
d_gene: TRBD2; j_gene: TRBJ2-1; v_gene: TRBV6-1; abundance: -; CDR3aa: CASSESGGLAGHNEQFF; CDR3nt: TGTGCCAGCAGTGAAAGTGGGGGACTAGCGGGTCACAATGAGCAGTTCTTC
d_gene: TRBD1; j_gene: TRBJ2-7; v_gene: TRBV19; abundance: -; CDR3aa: CASSGTGNTYEQYF; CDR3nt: TGTGCCAGTAGTGGGACAGGGAATACCTACGAGCAGTACTTC
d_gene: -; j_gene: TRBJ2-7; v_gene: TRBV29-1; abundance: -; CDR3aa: CSVGQVEYEQYF; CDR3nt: TGCAGCGTTGGGCAGGTCGAGTACGAGCAGTACTTC
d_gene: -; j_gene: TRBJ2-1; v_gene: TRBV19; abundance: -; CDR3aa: CASSLPDSNNEQFF; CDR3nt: TGTGCCAGTAGTCTACCGGACAGTAACAATGAGCAGTTCTTC
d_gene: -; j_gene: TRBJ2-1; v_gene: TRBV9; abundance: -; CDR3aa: CASSVVGRKADEQFF; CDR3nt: TGTGCCAGCAGCGTAGTAGGCAGAAAGGCGGACGAGCAGTTCTTC
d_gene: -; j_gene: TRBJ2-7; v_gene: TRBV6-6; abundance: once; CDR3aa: CASSYSIPGAMNEQYF; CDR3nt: TGTGCCAGCAGTTACTCGATACCGGGGGCTATGAACGAGCAGTACTTC
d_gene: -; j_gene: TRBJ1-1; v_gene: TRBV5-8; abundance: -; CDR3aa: CASSSEGLNTEAFF; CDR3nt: TGTGCCAGCAGCTCGGAAGGATTGAACACTGAAGCTTTCTTT
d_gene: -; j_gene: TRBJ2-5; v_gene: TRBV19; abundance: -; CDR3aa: CASSGFGEEEQETQYF; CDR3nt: TGTGCCAGTAGTGGTTTTGGGGAGGAGGAACAAGAGACCCAGTACTTC
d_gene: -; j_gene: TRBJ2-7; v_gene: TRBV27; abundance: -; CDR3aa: CASSSRSASATDYYEQYF; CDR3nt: TGTGCCAGCAGTTCAAGGTCAGCGAGTGCCACCGACTACTACGAGCAGTACTTC
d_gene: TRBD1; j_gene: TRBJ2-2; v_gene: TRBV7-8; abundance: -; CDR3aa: CASSSPSGTANTGELFF; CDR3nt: TGTGCCAGCAGCTCTCCGTCCGGGACAGCTAACACCGGGGAGCTGTTTTTT
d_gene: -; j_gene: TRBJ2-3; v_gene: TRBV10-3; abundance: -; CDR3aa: CAISESTDTQYF; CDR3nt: TGTGCCATCAGTGAGTCCACAGATACGCAGTATTTT
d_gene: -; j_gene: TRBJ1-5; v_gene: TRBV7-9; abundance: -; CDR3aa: CASSQEGPNQPQHF; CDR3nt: TGTGCCAGCAGCCAGGAAGGGCCGAATCAGCCCCAGCATTTT
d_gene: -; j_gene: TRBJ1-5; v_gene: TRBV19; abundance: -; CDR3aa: CASSLASYSNQPQHF; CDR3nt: TGTGCCAGTAGCCTGGCCTCATATAGCAATCAGCCCCAGCATTTT
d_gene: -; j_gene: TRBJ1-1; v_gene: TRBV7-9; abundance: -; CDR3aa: CASSLDQGLNTEAFF; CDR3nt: TGTGCCAGCAGCTTAGACCAGGGGTTGAACACTGAAGCTTTCTTT
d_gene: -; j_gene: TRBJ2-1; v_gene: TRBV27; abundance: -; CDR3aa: CASSFEYRNEQFF; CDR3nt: TGTGCCAGCAGTTTTGAATATCGAAATGAGCAGTTCTTC
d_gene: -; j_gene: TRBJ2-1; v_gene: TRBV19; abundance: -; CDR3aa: CASSIVTPDNEQFF; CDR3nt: TGTGCCAGTAGTATAGTGACCCCGGACAATGAGCAGTTCTTC
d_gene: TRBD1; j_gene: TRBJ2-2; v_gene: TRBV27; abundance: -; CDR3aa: CASSTGGRELFF; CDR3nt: TGTGCCAGCAGTACAGGGGGCAGGGAGCTGTTTTTT
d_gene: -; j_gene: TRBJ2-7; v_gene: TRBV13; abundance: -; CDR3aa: CASSLADSYEQYF; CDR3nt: TGTGCCAGCAGCTTAGCTGACTCCTACGAGCAGTACTTC
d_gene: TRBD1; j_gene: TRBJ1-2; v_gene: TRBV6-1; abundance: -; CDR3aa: CASSEFTGDYGYTF; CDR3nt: TGTGCCAGCAGTGAATTCACAGGGGACTATGGCTACACCTTC
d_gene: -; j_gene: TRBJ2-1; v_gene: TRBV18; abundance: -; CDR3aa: CASSPRSERSRGNEQFF; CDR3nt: TGTGCCAGCTCACCACGGTCGGAGCGGTCAAGAGGAAATGAGCAGTTCTTC
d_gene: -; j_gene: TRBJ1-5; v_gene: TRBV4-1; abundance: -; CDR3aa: CASSRTGSNQPQHF; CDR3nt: TGCGCCAGCAGCCGGACCGGTAGCAATCAGCCCCAGCATTTT
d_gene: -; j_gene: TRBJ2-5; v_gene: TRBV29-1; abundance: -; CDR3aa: CSVGLGENSETQYF; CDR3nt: TGCAGCGTTGGGCTAGGGGAGAACTCGGAGACCCAGTACTTC
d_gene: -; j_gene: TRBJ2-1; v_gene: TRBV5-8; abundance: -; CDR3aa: CASRLGVNEQFF; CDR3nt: TGTGCCAGCAGGTTGGGGGTGAACGAGCAGTTCTTC
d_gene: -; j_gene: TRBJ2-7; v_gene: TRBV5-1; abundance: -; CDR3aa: CASSLEDSSYEQYF; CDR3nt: TGCGCCAGCAGCTTGGAGGACAGTTCCTACGAGCAGTACTTC